Following are 17 T cell receptor beta chains from one sample sequenced in a study of Graves' ophthalmopathy and Graves' hyperthyroidism. The authors amplified TCR beta CDR3 regions, and they did so from RNA transcripts for repertoire sequencing. A first-round RT-PCR used HTBI primers, followed by a second-round multiplex PCR. From the multiplex PCR reads, TCRdb called clonotypes with MiXCR, one entry per CDR3 protein. Among about 620,000 distinct CDR3 sequences listed, 22% were seen once. The sequenced sample consisted of peripheral blood. The receptors come from a woman under 30 with stable Graves' hyperthyroidism. Some clones in this sample may be carry-over from other donors' samples.

This clonotype was seen ten or more times. The CDR3 sequence is CSAIRQGVGGYTF. CDR3 in DNA: TGCAGTGCTATAAGGCAGGGGGTGGGCGGCTACACCTTC. The chain employs TRBV20-1 and TRBJ1-2; TRBD1 matches 7 bases. The CDR3 runs to 13 residues. Germline trimming cut 4 bases from V and 8 bases from J; bases unmatched to any gene: 10. Germline CDR1 and CDR2: DFQATT and SNEGSKA (reference sequence).

The rearrangement uses TRBV4-1 and TRBJ1-5; D not certain. This CDR3 is built from 14 residues. CDR1 is MGHRA, CDR2 YSYEKL, per germline. V lost 1 base, J lost 5 bases, and 9 bases lay in between. This chain's CDR3 is CASSQGEGDQPQHF. Written as DNA, the CDR3 is TGCGCCAGCAGCCAAGGGGAAGGCGATCAGCCCCAGCATTTT.

This clonotype was found many times. CDR3 in amino acids: CASSLKTDTGELFF. The CDR3 coding sequence is TGTGCCAGCAGCCTCAAGACAGACACCGGGGAGCTGTTTTTT. The chain joins TRBV9 to TRBJ2-2, with D possibly matching TRBD1 (5 bases). The CDR3 has 14 amino acids. From germline, CDR1 is SGDLS and CDR2 YYNGEE. V lost 4 bases, J lost 3 bases, and 10 bases lay in between.

This clonotype has a count of ten or more. The rearrangement uses TRBV2 and TRBJ1-2; the match to TRBD1 covers 7 bases. V trimming: 6 bases; J trimming: 7 bases; junction bases outside the gene matches: 5. The germline V gene has CDR1 SNHLY and CDR2 FYNNEI. There are 12 residues in the CDR3. DNA for the CDR3: TGTGCCAGCAGCCAGACAGGGCTTGGCTACACCTTC. Its protein is CASSQTGLGYTF.

Worth noting for this clonotype: One end of the junction does not line up with germline, which may come from a read error. V and J are TRBV7-7 and TRBJ2-2; D remains ambiguous. Germline lookup yields CDR1 SSHAT and CDR2 FNYEAQ (reference sequence). The CDR3 consists of 14 residues. The CDR3 DNA sequence: TGTGCTAGCAGCTTAGCCCCAAGCCCCGGGGAGCTGTTTTTT. It specifies CASSLAPSPGELFF.

This clonotype has more than one count but fewer than ten. The rearrangement joins TRBV2 to TRBJ2-7; 8 nucleotides match TRBD2. J lost 0 bases, V lost 3 bases, and 7 bases had no gene match. CDR3 length: 16 residues. Germline CDR1 reads SNHLY; CDR2 reads FYNNEI. CDR3 in DNA: TGTGCCAGCAGTGAGGCACGAACTAGCGGCTCCTACGAGCAGTACTTC. Its translation is CASSEARTSGSYEQYF.

This clonotype appeared many times. V gene TRBV12-3 or TRBV12-4 combines with J gene TRBJ1-2, with D possibly being TRBD1 (5 bases). The CDR3 runs 14 residues. The germline V and J ends were trimmed by 1 base and 6 bases, with 12 bases remaining between them. In DNA, the CDR3 is TGTGCCAGCAGTTTAGGGGGCGAGGGCGATGGCTACACCTTC. It specifies CASSLGGEGDGYTF.

The chain uses TRBV14 and TRBJ1-1; D is possibly TRBD1 (5 bases). The CDR3 loop spans 14 amino acids. The V end lost 1 base, the J end lost 4 bases, and 10 bases lay between the germline ends. The germline gives CDR1 SGHDN, CDR2 FVKESK. This CDR3 is CASSQAGISTEAFF. Written as DNA, the CDR3 is TGTGCCAGCAGCCAAGCAGGGATTAGCACTGAAGCTTTCTTT.

This clonotype was observed many times. J is TRBJ1-5 and V is TRBV19; a possible D gene is TRBD1 (6 bases). The CDR3 sequence is 12 residues long. The germline gives CDR1 LNHDA, CDR2 SQIVND (reference sequence). V lost 6 bases and J 5 bases, leaving 8 bases between the germline ends. As DNA, the CDR3 is TGTGCCAGTAGGAAGGGGGATCAGCCCCAGCATTTT. This codes for CASRKGDQPQHF.

The chain recombines TRBV2 with TRBJ1-5; perhaps TRBD1 as D (6 bases). Germline CDR1 and CDR2: SNHLY and FYNNEI. V lost 6 bases and J 10 bases, leaving 16 bases between the germline ends. This CDR3 is built from 13 residues. CDR3: CASRLTGGQPQHF. The CDR3 nucleotides read TGTGCCAGCAGGCTGACCGGGGGGCAACCCCAGCATTTT.

V gene TRBV4-2 combines with J gene TRBJ1-1, with a tentative D call TRBD1 (5 bases). The CDR3 has 12 amino acids. The ends were cut back, 6 bases at V and 5 bases at J, with 10 bases in the middle. The germline V gene has CDR1 LGHNA and CDR2 YNFKEQ. CDR3 protein: CASRDTFTEAFF. The DNA of the CDR3 is TGTGCCAGCAGGGACACGTTTACTGAAGCTTTCTTT.

V gene TRBV11-2 combines with J gene TRBJ2-4; 9 nucleotides align to TRBD1. The ends lost 4 bases at V and 6 bases at J; junction bases unmatched: 7. From germline, CDR1 is SGHAT and CDR2 FQNNGV. This CDR3 contains 15 residues. CDR3 sequence reads: CASSSLQGARNIQYF. The CDR3 nucleotides are TGTGCCAGCAGCTCGCTACAGGGGGCGCGAAACATTCAGTACTTC. The whole variable domain, remainder taken from reference TRBV11-2 and TRBJ2-4, is EAGVAQSPRYKIIEKRQSVAFWCNPISGHATLYWYQQILGQGPKLLIQFQNNGVVDDSQLPKDRFSAERLKGVDSTLKIQPAKLEDSAVYLCASSSLQGARNIQYFGAGTRLSVL.

This clonotype came up a few times. This rearrangement joins TRBV18 to TRBJ1-6, with 11 bases aligning to TRBD1. J gave up 5 bases and V 5 bases, and 2 bases lay outside the gene matches. This CDR3 region has 15 residues. Germline V gives CDR1 KGHSH, CDR2 LQKENI. CDR3 loop: CASSGQGANNSPLHF. DNA for the CDR3: TGTGCCAGCTCAGGACAGGGGGCGAATAATTCACCCCTCCACTTT.

This clonotype was detected only a few times. The chain employs TRBV6-1 and TRBJ1-1, with D perhaps TRBD1 (5 bases). The V end was cut by 1 base, the J end by 3 bases, with 12 bases between. CDR3 size: 15 residues. The V gene's germline CDR1 is MNHNS and CDR2 SASEGT. The CDR3 DNA follows: TGTGCCAGCAGTGAAGAGACAGCTACATACACTGAAGCTTTCTTT. Translating gives CASSEETATYTEAFF.

The chain combines TRBV28 with TRBJ2-4, with TRBD2 matching 7 bases. This CDR3 contains 17 residues. Trimming cost V 7 bases and J 0 bases; bases outside gene matches: 12. Germline V CDR1 and CDR2: MDHEN, SYDVKM. In nucleotides, the CDR3 is TGTGCCAGCATAGCCAGCGGGGCCGAACTAGCCAAAAACATTCAGTACTTC. Protein: CASIASGAELAKNIQYF.

The table lists this clonotype with many counts. This chain connects TRBV6-7 to TRBJ1-1; D is ambiguous. TRBV6-7 is reported as an ORF; its role is uncertain. V lost 6 bases and J lost 0, with 11 bases in between. This CDR3 has 14 residues. The CDR3 DNA sequence: TGTGCCAGCAGACCGGACGGGATGAACACTGAAGCTTTCTTT. It codes for CASRPDGMNTEAFF.

This clonotype was seen a handful of times. J is TRBJ1-2 and V is TRBV13; no firm D call. The CDR3 runs 16 residues. Germline V gene sequence: CDR1 PRHDT, CDR2 FYEKMQ (reference sequence). V lost 0 bases to trimming and J lost 0 bases, with 11 bases between them. CDR3 amino acids: CASSLGRANANYGYTF. In DNA form, the CDR3 reads TGTGCCAGCAGCTTAGGACGGGCCAACGCTAACTATGGCTACACCTTC. Variable domain in full (rest from reference TRBV13 and TRBJ1-2): AAGVIQSPRHLIKEKRETATLKCYPIPRHDTVYWYQQGPGQDPQFLISFYEKMQSDKGSIPDRFSAQQFSDYHSELNMSSLELGDSALYFCASSLGRANANYGYTFGSGTRLTVV.